Included here is one T cell receptor beta chain sequence, with context. The source of the sample is a study of T-cell reconstitution after alpha-beta-depleted transplantation in children. Researchers prepared the TCRbeta library using unique molecular identifiers, the study reports. Via MiXCR, TCRdb re-called the PCR reads, giving one row per CDR3 protein. The sample contains hundreds of thousands of distinct CDR3 sequences, 30% to 35% of which appear only once. In germline, CDR1 is GTSNPN, CDR2 SVGIG (reference sequence). V lost 5 bases and J 6 bases, leaving 11 bases between the germline ends. The CDR3 runs to 12 residues.

The receptor was derived from a human donor who donated a stem cell graft to a child with aplastic anemia. Specimen: PBMCs from the stem cell graft donor, collected from the stem cell graft. The chain joins TRBV30 to TRBJ2-1; D possibly matches TRBD1 or TRBD2 (5 bases each). CDR3 sequence reads: CAWSGTVNEQFF. As DNA, the CDR3 is TGTGCCTGGTCCGGGACGGTCAATGAGCAGTTCTTC.